The 9 T cell receptor beta chains reported below all come from one sample, sequenced in a study of cytomegalovirus exposure and HLA in healthy donors. It was with 60 Vbeta and 13 Jbeta primers that the PCR ran. The protocol was immunoSEQ multiplex PCR, while the TCRdb copy is restricted to in-frame clones and leaves out a portion. The repertoire holds some 90,000 clones, 81% seen once, with under 13% in the top ten. The sequenced sample was PBMCs. These receptors originate from a human donor in good health.

This chain uses TRBV7-9 with TRBJ2-7; 7 bases match TRBD2. CDR1 and CDR2 (germline): SEHNR, FQNEAQ (reference sequence). The CDR3 consists of 13 residues. The ends lost 6 bases at V and 0 bases at J; junction bases unmatched: 2. In DNA, the CDR3 is TGTGCCAGCAGGGGGGGGATCTCCTACGAGCAGTACTTC. The encoded protein is CASRGGISYEQYF.

V is TRBV9 and J is TRBJ1-2; D perhaps matches TRBD1 (6 bases). The CDR3 extends over 17 amino acids. CDR1 is SGDLS, CDR2 YYNGEE, per germline. The ends were cut back, 6 bases at V and 0 bases at J, with 21 bases in the middle. CDR3 in DNA: TGTGCCAGCACGGCGGGGGCAGGCATAAGAGCTAACTATGGCTACACCTTC. As protein: CASTAGAGIRANYGYTF.

The chain employs TRBV5-1 and TRBJ2-3; D uncertain. Germline V lookup: CDR1 SGHRS, CDR2 YFSETQ. The CDR3 consists of 15 residues. Between the trimmed V and J ends, which lost 0 bases and 0 bases, there was a span of 8 bases. The CDR3 bases are TGCGCCAGCAGCTTGGCTACCACTAGCACAGATACGCAGTATTTT. Its protein product is CASSLATTSTDTQYF.

This chain connects TRBV7-2 to TRBJ2-1; 8 nucleotides agree with TRBD2. Germline lookup yields CDR1 SGHTA and CDR2 FQGNSA. The CDR3 consists of 15 residues. Trimming cost V 1 base and J 9 bases; bases outside gene matches: 8. The CDR3 sequence is CASSLVLAGGGEQFF. Here the CDR3 DNA reads TGTGCCAGCAGCTTAGTACTGGCGGGGGGCGGTGAGCAGTTCTTC. The full variable domain, in which reference TRBV7-2 and TRBJ2-1 provide the parts outside the CDR3, is GAGVSQSPSNKVTEKGKDVELRCDPISGHTALYWYRQSLGQGLEFLIYFQGNSAPDKSGLPSDRFSAERTGGSVSTLTIQRTQQEDSAVYLCASSLVLAGGGEQFFGPGTRLTVL.

The rearrangement links TRBV7-8 to TRBJ1-4; tentatively, D is TRBD1 (6 bases). The CDR3 is 16 residues long. Germline CDR1 SGHVS, CDR2 FQNEAQ. V dropped 0 bases and J dropped 7 bases, with 15 bases sitting between them. CDR3 region: CASSLARGQRGEKLFF. The CDR3 bases are TGTGCCAGCAGCTTAGCGAGGGGACAAAGGGGTGAAAAACTGTTTTTT.

This clone was picked up a small number of times. CDR3 sequence: CASSIGSGRTYEQYF. CDR3 sequence (DNA): TGTGCCAGTAGTATCGGTAGCGGGAGGACCTACGAGCAGTACTTC. The chain carries TRBV19 and TRBJ2-7; 10 bases agree with TRBD2. Germline lookup yields CDR1 LNHDA and CDR2 SQIVND (reference sequence). Losses at the gene ends were 3 bases for V and 2 bases for J; bases not matched to a gene: 4. The CDR3 consists of 15 residues.

The rearrangement joins TRBV28 to TRBJ2-7, with 16 bases aligning to TRBD2. The CDR3 loop spans 16 amino acids. In germline, CDR1 is MDHEN, CDR2 SYDVKM. V was clipped by 8 bases and J by 5 bases; unmatched bases: 9. The CDR3 reads CASGTSGRVSSHEQYF. In DNA, the CDR3 is TGTGCCAGCGGGACTAGCGGGAGGGTTAGCTCGCACGAGCAGTACTTC.

The rearrangement links TRBV5-1 to TRBJ2-1; TRBD2 matches at 13 bases. J was trimmed by 2 bases and V by 0 bases; bases with no gene match: 5. Germline lookup yields CDR1 SGHRS and CDR2 YFSETQ. This CDR3 is 18 amino acids long. CDR3 residues: CASSLDGGTSGTYNEQFF. The CDR3 region has the DNA TGCGCCAGCAGCTTGGATGGAGGGACTAGCGGGACCTACAATGAGCAGTTCTTC.

The table lists this clone with a few counts. V gene TRBV19 combines with J gene TRBJ1-5; D call uncertain. V was trimmed by 8 bases and J by 3 bases, leaving 8 bases between them. The CDR3 runs 12 residues. Germline V lookup: CDR1 LNHDA, CDR2 SQIVND (reference sequence). Here the CDR3 reads CASRDSNQPQHF. In nucleotides, the CDR3 is TGTGCCAGTCGGGATTCCAATCAGCCCCAGCATTTT.